This T cell receptor beta chain is drawn from a study of T cell responses to AZD1222 COVID-19 vaccine. Points from the study as a whole: Scientists sampled the repertoires only once the peak T cell response had passed. Vaccine-associated CD4 TCRs ranged over spike, dominating at 160-218 and 743-854. The reported proportion of spike-specific TCRs targeting unmutated variant regions was nearly half. There were mostly white British donors and more females than males, and clonal diversity was possibly underestimated.

V was clipped by 7 bases and J by 2 bases, with 12 bases between them. Germline V gene data show CDR1 as SGHRS and CDR2 as YFSETQ. This CDR3 has 13 residues. Profiled with immunoSEQ multiplex PCR; TCRdb holds only in-frame clones, not every one. The table lists fewer than 200,000 clones, just over 85% of them singletons. Notes on this clone: Its antigen is as yet unknown.

The material was peripheral blood, obtained 28 days after the second AZD1222 dose. The J gene is TRBJ1-1, the V gene TRBV5-1, with a possible D match to TRBD1 (6 bases). This receptor was identified in an adult who received the AZD1222 COVID-19 vaccine. The CDR3 DNA sequence: TGCGCCAGCGCACAGGGAGTTAACACTGAAGCTTTCTTT. Encoded protein: CASAQGVNTEAFF.